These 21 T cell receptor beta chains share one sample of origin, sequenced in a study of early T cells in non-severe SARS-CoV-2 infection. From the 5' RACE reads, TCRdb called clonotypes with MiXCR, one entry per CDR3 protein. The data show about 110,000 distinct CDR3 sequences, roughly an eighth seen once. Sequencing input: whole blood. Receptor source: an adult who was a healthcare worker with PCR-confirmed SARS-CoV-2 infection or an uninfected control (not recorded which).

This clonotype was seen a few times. The CDR3 nucleotides are TGCAGTGCTAGAGATCCCGCCTGGACAGGGGTAGTCGCAGATACGCAGTATTTT. Protein: CSARDPAWTGVVADTQYF. The V call is TRBV20-1, the J call TRBJ2-3, with 9 positions matching TRBD1. CDR1 and CDR2 from the germline V gene are DFQATT and SNEGSKA (reference sequence). The CDR3 extends over 18 amino acids. J was trimmed by 4 bases and V by 0 bases; bases with no gene match: 14.

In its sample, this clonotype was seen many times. The CDR3 DNA sequence: TGTGCCACCAGCAGTGGAATCAAGGGAGCGACGAGAATTCAGTACTTC. Translation: CATSSGIKGATRIQYF. The gene calls are TRBV15 and TRBJ2-4; the D gene is possibly TRBD2 (5 bases). Germline V gives CDR1 LNHNV, CDR2 YYDKDF (reference sequence). This CDR3 region has 16 residues. Trimming removed 3 bases at V and 10 bases at J, with 22 bases between.

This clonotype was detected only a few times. This CDR3 reads CASSLGVAGTYEQYF. In nucleotides, the CDR3 is TGTGCCAGCAGCTTGGGGGTAGCGGGGACCTACGAGCAGTACTTC. The chain employs TRBV5-4 and TRBJ2-7; 8 nucleotides agree with TRBD2. This CDR3 is built from 15 residues. Losses at the gene ends were 0 bases for V and 2 bases for J; bases not matched to a gene: 4. Germline values: CDR1 SGHNT, CDR2 YYREEE (reference sequence). Combining the CDR3 with reference TRBV5-4 and TRBJ2-7 gives the whole variable domain ETGVTQSPTHLIKTRGQQVTLRCSSQSGHNTVSWYQQALGQGPQFIFQYYREEENGRGNFPPRFSGLQFPNYSSELNVNALELDDSALYLCASSLGVAGTYEQYFGPGTRLTVT.

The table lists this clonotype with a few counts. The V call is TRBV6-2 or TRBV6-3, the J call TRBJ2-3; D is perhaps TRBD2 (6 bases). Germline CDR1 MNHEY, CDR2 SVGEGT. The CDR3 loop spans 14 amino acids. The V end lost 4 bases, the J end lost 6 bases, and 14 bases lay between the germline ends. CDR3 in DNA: TGTGCCAGCAGTTCCGTCCCGGGGGTGGATACGCAGTATTTT. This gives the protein CASSSVPGVDTQYF.

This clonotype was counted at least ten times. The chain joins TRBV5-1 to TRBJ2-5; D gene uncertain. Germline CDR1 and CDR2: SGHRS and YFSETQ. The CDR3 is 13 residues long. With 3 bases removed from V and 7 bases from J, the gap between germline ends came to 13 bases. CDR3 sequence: CASSSGPEGTQYF. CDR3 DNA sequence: TGCGCCAGCAGCTCCGGACCCGAAGGGACCCAGTACTTC.

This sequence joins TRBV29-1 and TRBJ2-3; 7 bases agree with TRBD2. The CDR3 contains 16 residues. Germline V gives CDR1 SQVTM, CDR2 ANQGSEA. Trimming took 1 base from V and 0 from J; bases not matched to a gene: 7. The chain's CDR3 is CSVEGGGADSTDTQYF. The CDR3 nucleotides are TGCAGCGTTGAAGGCGGGGGAGCCGATAGCACAGATACGCAGTATTTT.

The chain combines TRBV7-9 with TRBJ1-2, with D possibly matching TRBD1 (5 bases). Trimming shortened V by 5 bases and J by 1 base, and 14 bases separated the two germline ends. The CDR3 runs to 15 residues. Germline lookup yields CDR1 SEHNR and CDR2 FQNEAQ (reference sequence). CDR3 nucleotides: TGTGCCAGCAGCGTTACAGGTCCACATAACTATGGCTACACCTTC. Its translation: CASSVTGPHNYGYTF.

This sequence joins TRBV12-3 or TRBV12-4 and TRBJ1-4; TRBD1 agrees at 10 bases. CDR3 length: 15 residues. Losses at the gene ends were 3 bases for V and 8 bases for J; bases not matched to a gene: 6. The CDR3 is CASSFGGQGREKLFF. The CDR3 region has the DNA TGTGCCAGCAGTTTTGGGGGACAGGGGAGGGAAAAACTGTTTTTT.

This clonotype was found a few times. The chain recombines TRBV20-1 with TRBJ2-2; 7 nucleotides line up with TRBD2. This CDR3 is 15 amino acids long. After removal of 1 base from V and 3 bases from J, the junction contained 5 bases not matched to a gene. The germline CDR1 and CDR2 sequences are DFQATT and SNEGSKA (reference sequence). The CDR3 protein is CSARAAGLHTGELFF. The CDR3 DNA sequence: TGCAGTGCTAGAGCAGCGGGGTTACACACCGGGGAGCTGTTTTTT.

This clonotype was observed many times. Here the CDR3 DNA reads TGCGCCAGCAGCTTGGTGACAGGACCCACAGATACGCAGTATTTT. Translating it yields CASSLVTGPTDTQYF. This chain uses TRBV5-1 with TRBJ2-3; D is perhaps TRBD1 (6 bases). The V gene's germline CDR1 is SGHRS and CDR2 YFSETQ. CDR3 size: 15 residues. Deletions cut 0 bases from V and 2 bases from J, with 10 bases between.

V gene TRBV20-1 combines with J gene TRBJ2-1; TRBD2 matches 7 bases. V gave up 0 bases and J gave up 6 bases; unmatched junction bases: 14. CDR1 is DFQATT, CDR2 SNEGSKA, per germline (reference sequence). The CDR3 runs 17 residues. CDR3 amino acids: CSARDETGLPFGNEQFF. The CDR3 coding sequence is TGCAGTGCTAGAGATGAAACGGGACTACCTTTTGGCAATGAGCAGTTCTTC.

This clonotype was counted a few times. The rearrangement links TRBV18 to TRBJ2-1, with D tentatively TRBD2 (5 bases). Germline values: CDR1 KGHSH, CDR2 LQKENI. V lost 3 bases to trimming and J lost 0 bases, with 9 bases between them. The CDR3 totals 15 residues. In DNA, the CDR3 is TGTGCCAGCTCACCCGCTAGCATCTCCTACAATGAGCAGTTCTTC. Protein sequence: CASSPASISYNEQFF. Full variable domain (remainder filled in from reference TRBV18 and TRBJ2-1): NAGVMQNPRHLVRRRGQEARLRCSPMKGHSHVYWYRQLPEEGLKFMVYLQKENIIDESGMPKERFSAEFPKEGPSILRIQQVVRGDSAAYFCASSPASISYNEQFFGPGTRLTVL.

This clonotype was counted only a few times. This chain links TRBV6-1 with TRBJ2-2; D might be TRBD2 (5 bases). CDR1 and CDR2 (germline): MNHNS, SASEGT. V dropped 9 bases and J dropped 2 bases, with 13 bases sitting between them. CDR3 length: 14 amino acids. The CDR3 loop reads CARVPGTNTGELFF. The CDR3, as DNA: TGTGCCAGAGTACCGGGAACAAACACCGGGGAGCTGTTTTTT.

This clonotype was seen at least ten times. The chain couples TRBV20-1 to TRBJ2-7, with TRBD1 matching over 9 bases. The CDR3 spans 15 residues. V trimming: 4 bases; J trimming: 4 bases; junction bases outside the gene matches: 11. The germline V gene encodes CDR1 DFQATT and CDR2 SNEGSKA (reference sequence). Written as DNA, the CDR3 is TGCAGTGCTATGAAACCCGGACAGGGGTATTACGAGCAGTACTTC. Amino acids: CSAMKPGQGYYEQYF.

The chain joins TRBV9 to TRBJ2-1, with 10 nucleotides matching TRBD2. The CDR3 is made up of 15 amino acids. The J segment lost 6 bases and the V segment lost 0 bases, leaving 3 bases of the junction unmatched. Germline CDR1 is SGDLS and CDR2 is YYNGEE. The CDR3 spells CASSVDLAGVNEQFF. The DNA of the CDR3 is TGTGCCAGCAGCGTAGATCTAGCGGGAGTCAATGAGCAGTTCTTC.

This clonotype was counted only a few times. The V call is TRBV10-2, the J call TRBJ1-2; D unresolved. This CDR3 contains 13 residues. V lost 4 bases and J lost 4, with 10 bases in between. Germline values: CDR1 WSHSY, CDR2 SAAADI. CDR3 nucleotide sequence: TGCGCCAGCAGTGGAGAGGGAGCCTATGGCTACACCTTC. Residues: CASSGEGAYGYTF.

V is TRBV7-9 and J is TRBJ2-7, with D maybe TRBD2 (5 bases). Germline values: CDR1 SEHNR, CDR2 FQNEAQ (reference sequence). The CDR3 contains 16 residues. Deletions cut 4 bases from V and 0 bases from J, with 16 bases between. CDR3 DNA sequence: TGTGCCAGCAGCTCCCGACTAAGTACGAACTCCTACGAGCAGTACTTC. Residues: CASSSRLSTNSYEQYF.

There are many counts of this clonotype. CDR3 region: CASSSFSRQGNQPQHF. CDR3 coding DNA: TGTGCCAGCAGCTCCTTTTCTCGACAGGGCAATCAGCCCCAGCATTTT. The rearrangement joins TRBV5-6 to TRBJ1-5; D might be TRBD1 (6 bases). The CDR3 totals 16 residues. CDR1 is SGHDT, CDR2 YYEEEE, per germline. The V end lost 3 bases, the J end lost 2 bases, and 15 bases lay between the germline ends.

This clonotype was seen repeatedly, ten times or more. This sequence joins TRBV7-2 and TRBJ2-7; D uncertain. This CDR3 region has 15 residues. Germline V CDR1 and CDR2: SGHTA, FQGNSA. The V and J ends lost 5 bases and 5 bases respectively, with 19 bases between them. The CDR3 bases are TGTGCCAGCAGCCCACTCCTAGTCGGTAGCCACGAGCAGTACTTC. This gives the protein CASSPLLVGSHEQYF.

The CDR3 loop reads CASSVKSGAADTQYF. CDR3 nucleotides: TGTGCCAGCAGCGTAAAGTCAGGGGCCGCAGATACGCAGTATTTT. The chain has TRBV11-2 and TRBJ2-3; TRBD1 is a possible D gene (6 bases). The germline gives CDR1 SGHAT, CDR2 FQNNGV. The V and J ends lost 5 bases and 4 bases respectively, with 16 bases between them. The CDR3 has 15 amino acids.

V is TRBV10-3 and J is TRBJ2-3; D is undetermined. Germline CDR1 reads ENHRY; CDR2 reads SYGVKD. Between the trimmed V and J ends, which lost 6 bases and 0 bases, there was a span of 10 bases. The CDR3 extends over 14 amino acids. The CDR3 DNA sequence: TGTGCCATCAGCGTCGGGTCTAGCACAGATACGCAGTATTTT. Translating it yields CAISVGSSTDTQYF.